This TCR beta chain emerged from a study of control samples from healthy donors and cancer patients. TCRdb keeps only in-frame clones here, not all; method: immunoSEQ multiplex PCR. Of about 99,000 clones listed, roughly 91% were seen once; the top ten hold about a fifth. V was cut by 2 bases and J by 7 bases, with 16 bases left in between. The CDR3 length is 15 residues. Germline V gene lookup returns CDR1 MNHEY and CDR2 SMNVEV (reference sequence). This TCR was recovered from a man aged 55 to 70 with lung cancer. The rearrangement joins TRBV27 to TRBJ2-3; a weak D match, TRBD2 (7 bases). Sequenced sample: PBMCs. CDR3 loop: CASSLGGAFGNTQYF. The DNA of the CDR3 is TGTGCCAGCAGTTTAGGGGGGGCTTTCGGAAATACGCAGTATTTT.